Described below is a single T cell receptor (beta chain) sequence and its context. Its matching antigen is unknown. The entry originates in a study of OX40 agonist ivuxolimab in advanced cancers. As for the study in general: While on treatment, patients had intravenous ivuxolimab at 0.01 to 10 mg/kg every 2 weeks. Study-wide points: Among the lowest peripheral clonal expansion occurred in 0.1-3.0 mg/kg partial responders. The work left the antigen specificity of expanded peripheral T cells undetermined.

TCRdb's table, derived via immunoSEQ multiplex PCR, lists solely in-frame clones and lacks some. This table has more than 90,000 clones, roughly four fifths appearing once. The germline V gene has CDR1 SGHRS and CDR2 YFSETQ. CDR3 length equals 16 residues. V lost 5 bases to trimming and J lost 2 bases; unmatched junction nucleotides: 9. The material was CD4+ or CD8+ T cells sorted from blood, obtained in a trial of the OX40 agonist ivuxolimab. The genes are TRBV5-1 and TRBJ2-3, with 9 bases aligning to TRBD2. The sequence was obtained from an adult with an advanced solid tumor such as melanoma, head and neck, liver or kidney cancer. For the CDR3, the DNA is TGCGCCAGCAGGAACGCGACTAGCGGTTACACAGATACGCAGTATTTT. Translating gives CASRNATSGYTDTQYF. Supplemented by reference TRBV5-1 and TRBJ2-3, the full variable domain reads KAGVTQTPRYLIKTRGQQVTLSCSPISGHRSVSWYQQTPGQGLQFLFEYFSETQRNKGNFPGRFSGRQFSNSRSEMNVSTLELGDSALYLCASRNATSGYTDTQYFGPGTRLTVL.